Presented here are 8 T cell receptor beta chains from one specimen sequenced in a study of cytomegalovirus exposure and HLA in healthy donors. This PCR relied on a set of 60 Vbeta primers and 13 Jbeta primers. Clones were sequenced by immunoSEQ multiplex PCR, and TCRdb holds only the in-frame ones, with some missing. Seen here are 130,000 or so clones, just under 80% observed once, and the top ten hold 0.85% to 1.4%. The sample taken for sequencing was PBMCs. These receptors came from a male donor in good health and CMV-seronegative.

The chain uses TRBV19 and TRBJ2-4, with unresolved D. Germline V gene sequence: CDR1 LNHDA, CDR2 SQIVND (reference sequence). This CDR3 comprises 13 residues. The V gene lost 3 bases and the J gene lost 5 bases, with 8 bases spanning the gap. CDR3 in DNA: TGTGCCAGTAGTATTAACATGGAAAACATTCAGTACTTC. Its translation is CASSINMENIQYF.

V and J are TRBV7-2 and TRBJ2-7, with 9 positions matching TRBD2. The CDR3 covers 14 residues. V was pared by 4 bases and J by 2 bases, with 3 bases of the junction left unmatched. Germline V CDR1 and CDR2: SGHTA, FQGNSA. Here the CDR3 DNA reads TGTGCCAGCAGCTGGGCGGGGGGGCCCTACGAGCAGTACTTC. It codes for CASSWAGGPYEQYF. Filled out from reference TRBV7-2 and TRBJ2-7, the complete variable domain reads GAGVSQSPSNKVTEKGKDVELRCDPISGHTALYWYRQSLGQGLEFLIYFQGNSAPDKSGLPSDRFSAERTGGSVSTLTIQRTQQEDSAVYLCASSWAGGPYEQYFGPGTRLTVT.

The J gene is TRBJ2-2, the V gene TRBV29-1; 11 positions match TRBD1. There are 15 residues in the CDR3. Per the germline V gene, CDR1 is SQVTM and CDR2 is ANQGSEA. V trimming: 2 bases; J trimming: 5 bases; junction bases outside the gene matches: 4. CDR3 region: CSVEIGTGGTGELFF. The CDR3 region has the DNA TGCAGCGTTGAAATCGGGACAGGGGGTACCGGGGAGCTGTTTTTT.

The chain uses TRBV28 and TRBJ1-5; D not certain. Germline loops: CDR1 MDHEN, CDR2 SYDVKM. Trimming left V 2 bases short and J 7 bases short, with 9 bases between. The CDR3 sequence is 13 residues long. CDR3 in amino acids: CASSLPAGQPQHF. The CDR3 nucleotides read TGTGCCAGCAGTTTACCAGCAGGCCAGCCCCAGCATTTT.

The chain is built from TRBV11-2 and TRBJ2-2; no clear D gene. Germline V lookup: CDR1 SGHAT, CDR2 FQNNGV. This CDR3 has 12 amino acids. V shed 5 bases and J shed 4 bases, with 5 bases lying between them. The CDR3 DNA is TGTGCCAGCAGCCCGTCCACCGGGGAGCTGTTTTTT. It yields the protein CASSPSTGELFF.

The J gene is TRBJ2-7, the V gene TRBV7-2; no definite D call. Per the germline V gene, CDR1 is SGHTA and CDR2 is FQGNSA. V lost 4 bases to trimming and J lost 3 bases, with 10 bases between them. The CDR3 is 13 amino acids. CDR3 sequence reads: CASSSQVDYEQYF. For the CDR3, the DNA is TGTGCCAGCAGCTCCCAGGTAGACTACGAGCAGTACTTC.

The V call is TRBV19, the J call TRBJ1-1; the D is unclear. CDR3 length: 12 residues. The V gene lost 6 bases and the J gene lost 1 base, with 6 bases spanning the gap. Germline lookup yields CDR1 LNHDA and CDR2 SQIVND (reference sequence). As DNA, the CDR3 is TGTGCCAGTAGACGGGGGAACACTGAAGCTTTCTTT. Protein product: CASRRGNTEAFF.

The chain combines TRBV9 with TRBJ2-7, with 10 positions matching TRBD1. The CDR3 has 16 residues. Germline V gene lookup returns CDR1 SGDLS and CDR2 YYNGEE. V shed 2 bases, J shed 3 bases, and the junction held 8 bases outside the gene matches. CDR3 protein: CASSVSGGTGVYEQYF. CDR3 nucleotides: TGTGCCAGCAGCGTCAGTGGGGGGACAGGGGTCTACGAGCAGTACTTC.